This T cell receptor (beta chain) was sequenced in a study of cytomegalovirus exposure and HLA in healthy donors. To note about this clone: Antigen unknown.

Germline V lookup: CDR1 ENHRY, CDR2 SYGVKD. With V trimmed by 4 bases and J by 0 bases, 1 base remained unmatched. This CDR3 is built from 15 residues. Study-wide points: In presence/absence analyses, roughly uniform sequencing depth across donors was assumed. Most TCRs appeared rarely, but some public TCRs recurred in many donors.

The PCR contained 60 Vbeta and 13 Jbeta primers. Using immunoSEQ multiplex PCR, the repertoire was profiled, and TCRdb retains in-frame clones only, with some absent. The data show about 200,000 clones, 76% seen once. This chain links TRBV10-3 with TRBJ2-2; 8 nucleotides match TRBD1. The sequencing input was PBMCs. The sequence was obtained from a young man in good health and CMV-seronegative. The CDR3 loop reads CAISGGQANTGELFF. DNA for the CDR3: TGTGCCATCAGTGGGGGACAGGCGAACACCGGGGAGCTGTTTTTT.